The rows below give T cell receptor beta chains drawn from one sample of a study of blood T cell repertoires in COVID-19. TCRdb keeps only in-frame clones here, not all; method: immunoSEQ multiplex PCR. This table has 150,000 to 200,000 clones, 90% appearing once. The sample was peripheral blood. These receptors were taken from a man aged 50 to 60 with acute or convalescent COVID-19. Both conserved end residues are part of each CDR3. Fields, in order: CDR3 DNA, CDR3 protein, V gene, J gene, D gene, clone size. A D gene is named only where the DNA matches it firmly. Some rows have no size entry. The others give once, few or many, or a class for an expanded clone.

TGTGCCAGCAGTGCCGACAGCCGCTCTCGAGGCTACACCTTC	CASSADSRSRGYTF	TRBV27	TRBJ1-2	NA	NA
TGTGCCTGGAGTGTAGAGGACATTGAATATTCTGGAAACACCATATATTTT	CAWSVEDIEYSGNTIYF	TRBV30	TRBJ1-3	NA	once
TGTGCCAGCAGCTTAGATCCCGGACTAGCGGGGGCCGAGCAGTTCTTC	CASSLDPGLAGAEQFF	TRBV7-2	TRBJ2-1	TRBD2	NA
TGTGCCATCAGTGAGTCAAAAGGACAGGGGGCGAATGAGCAGTACTTC	CAISESKGQGANEQYF	TRBV10-3	TRBJ2-7	TRBD1	NA
TGTGCCAGCAGCCTAGCGGGAGGGCCCTACAATGAGCAGTTCTTC	CASSLAGGPYNEQFF	TRBV7-3	TRBJ2-1	TRBD2	NA
TGTGCCAGCAGTTTAGCAGGGGACTACGAGCAGTACTTC	CASSLAGDYEQYF	TRBV27	TRBJ2-7	NA	NA
TGTGCCAGCAGCGCCTTTAGCGGGGGGAATTCACCCCTCCACTTT	CASSAFSGGNSPLHF	TRBV28	TRBJ1-6	NA	NA
TGTGCCTGGAGTGTACAGGGGGCCCGGAATGAAAAACTGTTTTTT	CAWSVQGARNEKLFF	TRBV30	TRBJ1-4	TRBD1	NA
TGTGCCAGCAGGGGGGGCACTGAAGCTTTCTTT	CASRGGTEAFF	TRBV6-5	TRBJ1-1	NA	once
TGTGCCAGCTCACCACTAACTAGCGGCCTTAGCACAGATACGCAGTATTTT	CASSPLTSGLSTDTQYF	TRBV18	TRBJ2-3	TRBD2	once
TGCGCCAGCAGCCAAGAAGGGACAGTCTCTGGGGCCAACGTCCTGACTTTC	CASSQEGTVSGANVLTF	TRBV4-1	TRBJ2-6	TRBD1	NA
TGTGCCAGCAGCTCCGGGACTAGCGGGAGAGGTACAGATACGCAGTATTTT	CASSSGTSGRGTDTQYF	TRBV11-3	TRBJ2-3	TRBD2	NA
TGTGCCAGCAGTTTGGGCAGGGCGAACACTGAAGCTTTCTTT	CASSLGRANTEAFF	TRBV27	TRBJ1-1	NA	NA
TGCGCCAGCAGCTCGAGAGCCGGGACTAGTCTCCCCGGGGAGCTGTTTTTT	CASSSRAGTSLPGELFF	TRBV5-1	TRBJ2-2	TRBD2	NA
TGTGCCAGCAGTTCCGGCGGATTCCTCTACGAGCAGTACTTC	CASSSGGFLYEQYF	TRBV5-5	TRBJ2-7	NA	NA
TGTGCCAGCAGTTACTCTTACAGGGTCACTGAAGCTTTCTTT	CASSYSYRVTEAFF	TRBV6-5	TRBJ1-1	NA	NA
TGTGCTAGTGGTTCATCGACAGGGAGGAACACCATATATTTT	CASGSSTGRNTIYF	TRBV12-5	TRBJ1-3	TRBD1	few
TGTGCCAGCTTACGGACTAGCCGACAGTCTTGGGAGAATGAGCAGTTCTTC	CASLRTSRQSWENEQFF	TRBV27	TRBJ2-1	TRBD2	NA
TGTGCCTGGAGTGTACAATTACAAGTGAACACTGAAGCTTTCTTT	CAWSVQLQVNTEAFF	TRBV30	TRBJ1-1	NA	NA
TGTGCCAGCAGCTTACCGAACAGACAGGAAGCTTTCTTT	CASSLPNRQEAFF	TRBV7-9	TRBJ1-1	NA	NA
TGTGCCAGCAGCTTACTAGCGGGGGGGCCGGGTGAGCAGTTCTTC	CASSLLAGGPGEQFF	TRBV7-3	TRBJ2-1	TRBD2	NA
TGCGCCAGCAGCCAAGGGGTAGCGGGAGTTTACGAGCAGTACTTC	CASSQGVAGVYEQYF	TRBV4-1	TRBJ2-7	TRBD2	NA
TGTGCCAGCAGTTTATTTCCCGGCAGGGGTGAAAAACTGTTTTTT	CASSLFPGRGEKLFF	TRBV27	TRBJ1-4	NA	NA
TGTGCCAGCAGTTCACAGGGGCACTATGGCTACACCTTC	CASSSQGHYGYTF	TRBV27	TRBJ1-2	TRBD1	NA
TGTGCCAGCAGCCGGGACACAAACCCCTATGGCTACACCTTC	CASSRDTNPYGYTF	TRBV3-1/TRBV3-2	TRBJ1-2	NA	NA
TGTGCCAGCAGTTACTCGTGGCCGATTTCCCCCGATACGCAGTATTTT	CASSYSWPISPDTQYF	TRBV6-2/TRBV6-3	TRBJ2-3	NA	once
TGCGCCAGCAGCCAAGAATCAGGCGGGAGACTGTACTTC	CASSQESGGRLYF	TRBV4-1	TRBJ2-5	TRBD2	NA
TGTGCCATCAGTGAGTCAGAAGGACAGGCGGATGGCTACACCTTC	CAISESEGQADGYTF	TRBV10-3	TRBJ1-2	TRBD1	NA
TGTGCCAGCAGCTTAAGTATGTCTGCAGATACGCAGTATTTT	CASSLSMSADTQYF	TRBV7-3	TRBJ2-3	NA	NA